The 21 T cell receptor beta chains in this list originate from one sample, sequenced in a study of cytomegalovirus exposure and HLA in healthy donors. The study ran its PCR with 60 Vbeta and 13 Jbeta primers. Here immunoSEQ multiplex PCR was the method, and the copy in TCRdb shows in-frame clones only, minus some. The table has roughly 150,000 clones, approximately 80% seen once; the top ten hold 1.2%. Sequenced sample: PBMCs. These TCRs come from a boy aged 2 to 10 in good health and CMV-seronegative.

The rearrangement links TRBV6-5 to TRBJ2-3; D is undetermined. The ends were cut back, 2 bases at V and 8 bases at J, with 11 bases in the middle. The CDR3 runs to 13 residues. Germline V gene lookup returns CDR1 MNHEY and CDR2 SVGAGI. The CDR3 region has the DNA TGTGCCAGCAGTTACATTCCCTATCTTACGCAGTATTTT. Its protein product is CASSYIPYLTQYF.

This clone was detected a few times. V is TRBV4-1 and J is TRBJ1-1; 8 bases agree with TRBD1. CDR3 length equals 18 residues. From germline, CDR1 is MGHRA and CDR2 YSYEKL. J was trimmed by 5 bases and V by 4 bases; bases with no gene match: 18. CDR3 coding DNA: TGCGCCAGCAGCCGAATCTCAGGACAGGGACGAGGTAGAACTGAAGCTTTCTTT. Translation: CASSRISGQGRGRTEAFF.

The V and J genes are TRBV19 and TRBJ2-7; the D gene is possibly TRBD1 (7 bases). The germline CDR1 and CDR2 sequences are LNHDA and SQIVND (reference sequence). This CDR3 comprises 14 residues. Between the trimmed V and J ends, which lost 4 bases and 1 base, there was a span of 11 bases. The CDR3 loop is CASSTQGTSYEQYF. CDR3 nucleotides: TGTGCCAGTAGTACACAGGGGACTTCCTACGAGCAGTACTTC.

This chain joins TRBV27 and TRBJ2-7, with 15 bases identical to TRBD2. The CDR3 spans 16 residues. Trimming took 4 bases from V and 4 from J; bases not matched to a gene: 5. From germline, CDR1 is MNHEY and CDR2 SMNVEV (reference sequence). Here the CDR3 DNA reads TGTGCCAGCAGTTCCCCCGGGACTAGCGGGAGGTACGAGCAGTACTTC. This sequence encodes CASSSPGTSGRYEQYF.

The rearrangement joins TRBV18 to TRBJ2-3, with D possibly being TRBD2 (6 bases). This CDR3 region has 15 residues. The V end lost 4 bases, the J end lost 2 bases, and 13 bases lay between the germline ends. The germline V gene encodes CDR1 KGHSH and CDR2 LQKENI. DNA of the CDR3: TGTGCCAGCTCACGGGGGGTGGCACCCACAGATACGCAGTATTTT. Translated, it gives CASSRGVAPTDTQYF.

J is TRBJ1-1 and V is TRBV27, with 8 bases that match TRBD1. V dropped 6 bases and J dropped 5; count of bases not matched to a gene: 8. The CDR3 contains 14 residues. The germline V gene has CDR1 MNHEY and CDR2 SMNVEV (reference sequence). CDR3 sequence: CASRKGQGETEAFF. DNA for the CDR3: TGTGCCAGCAGGAAAGGACAGGGTGAGACTGAAGCTTTCTTT.

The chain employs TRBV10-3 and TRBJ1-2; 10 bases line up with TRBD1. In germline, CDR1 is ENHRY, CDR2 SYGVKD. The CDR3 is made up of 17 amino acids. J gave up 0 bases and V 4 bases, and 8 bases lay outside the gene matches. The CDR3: CAISAGRDRGPNYGYTF. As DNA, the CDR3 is TGTGCCATCAGTGCCGGCCGGGACAGGGGACCTAACTATGGCTACACCTTC.

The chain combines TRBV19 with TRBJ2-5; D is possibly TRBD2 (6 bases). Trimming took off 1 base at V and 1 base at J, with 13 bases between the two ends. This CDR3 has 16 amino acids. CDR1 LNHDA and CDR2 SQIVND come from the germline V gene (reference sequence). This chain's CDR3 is CASSIARVGGQETQYF. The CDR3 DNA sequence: TGTGCCAGTAGTATAGCGAGGGTCGGGGGCCAAGAGACCCAGTACTTC.

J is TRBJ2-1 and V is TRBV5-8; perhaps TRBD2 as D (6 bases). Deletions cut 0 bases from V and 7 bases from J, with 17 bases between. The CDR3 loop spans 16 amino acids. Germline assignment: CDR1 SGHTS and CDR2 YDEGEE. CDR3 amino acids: CASSLAGRGALNEQFF. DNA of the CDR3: TGTGCCAGCAGCTTGGCGGGGCGGGGCGCGCTTAATGAGCAGTTCTTC. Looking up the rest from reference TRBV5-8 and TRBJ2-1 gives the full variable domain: EAGVTQSPTHLIKTRGQQATLRCSPISGHTSVYWYQQALGLGLQFLLWYDEGEERNRGNFPPRFSGRQFPNYSSELNVNALELEDSALYLCASSLAGRGALNEQFFGPGTRLTVL.

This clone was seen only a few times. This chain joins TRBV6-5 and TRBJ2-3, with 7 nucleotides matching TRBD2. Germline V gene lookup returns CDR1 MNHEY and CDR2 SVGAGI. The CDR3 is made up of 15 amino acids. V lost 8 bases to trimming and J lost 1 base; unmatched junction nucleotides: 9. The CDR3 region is CASLRGDPGTDTQYF. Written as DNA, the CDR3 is TGTGCCAGCCTTCGGGGGGATCCTGGCACAGATACGCAGTATTTT.

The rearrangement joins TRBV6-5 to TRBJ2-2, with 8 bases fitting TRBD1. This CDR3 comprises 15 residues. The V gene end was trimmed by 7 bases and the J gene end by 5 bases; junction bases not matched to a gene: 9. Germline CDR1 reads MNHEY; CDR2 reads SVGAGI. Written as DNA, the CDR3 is TGTGCCAGCACCACCGACAGGGGTATTACCGGGGAGCTGTTTTTT. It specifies CASTTDRGITGELFF.

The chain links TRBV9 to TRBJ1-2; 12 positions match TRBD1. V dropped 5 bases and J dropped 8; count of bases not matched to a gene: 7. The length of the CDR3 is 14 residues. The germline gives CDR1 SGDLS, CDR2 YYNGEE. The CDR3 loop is CASSARDRGPGYTF. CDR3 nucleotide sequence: TGTGCCAGCAGTGCCCGGGACAGGGGGCCCGGCTACACCTTC.

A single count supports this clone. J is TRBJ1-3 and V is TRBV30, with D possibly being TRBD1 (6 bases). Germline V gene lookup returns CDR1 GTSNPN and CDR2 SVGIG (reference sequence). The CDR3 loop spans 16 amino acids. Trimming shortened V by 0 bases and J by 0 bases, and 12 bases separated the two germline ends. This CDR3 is CAWSVIGGASGNTIYF. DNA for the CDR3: TGTGCCTGGAGTGTCATTGGGGGCGCCTCTGGAAACACCATATATTTT.

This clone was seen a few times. The CDR3 region is CASSYQINQPQHF. The CDR3 DNA sequence: TGTGCCAGCAGTTACCAGATCAATCAGCCCCAGCATTTT. The chain links TRBV6-6 to TRBJ1-5; D is undetermined. V lost 2 bases to trimming and J lost 3 bases, with 5 bases between them. The germline CDR1 and CDR2 sequences are MNHNY and SVGAGI (reference sequence). The CDR3 length is 13 residues.

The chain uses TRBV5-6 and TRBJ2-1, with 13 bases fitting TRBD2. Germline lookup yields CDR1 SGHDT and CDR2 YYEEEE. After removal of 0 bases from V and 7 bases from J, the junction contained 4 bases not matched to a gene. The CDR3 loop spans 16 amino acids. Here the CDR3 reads CASSLEGLAGRNEQFF. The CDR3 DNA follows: TGTGCCAGCAGCTTGGAGGGACTAGCGGGAAGGAATGAGCAGTTCTTC.

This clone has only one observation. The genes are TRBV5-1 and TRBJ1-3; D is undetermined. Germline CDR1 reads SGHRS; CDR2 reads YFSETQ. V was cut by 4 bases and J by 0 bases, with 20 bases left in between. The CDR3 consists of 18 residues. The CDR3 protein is CASSPALAGTNSGNTIYF. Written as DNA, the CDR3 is TGCGCCAGCAGCCCAGCCCTGGCAGGTACGAACTCTGGAAACACCATATATTTT.

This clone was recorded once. The CDR3 coding sequence is TGTGCCGGTGAAGGGGCGAAGGAGGGATTGGGAAACACCATATATTTT. Translated, it gives CAGEGAKEGLGNTIYF. The gene calls are TRBV5-3 and TRBJ1-3, with a weak D call TRBD1 (5 bases). TRBV5-3 is marked as an open reading frame, function uncertain. The CDR3 is 16 residues long. The V and J ends lost 10 bases and 4 bases respectively, with 24 bases between them.

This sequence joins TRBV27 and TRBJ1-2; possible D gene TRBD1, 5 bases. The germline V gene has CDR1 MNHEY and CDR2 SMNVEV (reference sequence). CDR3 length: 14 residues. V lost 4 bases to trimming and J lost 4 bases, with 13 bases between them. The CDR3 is CASSSWQGGYGYTF. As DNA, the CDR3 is TGTGCCAGCAGTTCTTGGCAGGGCGGCTATGGCTACACCTTC.

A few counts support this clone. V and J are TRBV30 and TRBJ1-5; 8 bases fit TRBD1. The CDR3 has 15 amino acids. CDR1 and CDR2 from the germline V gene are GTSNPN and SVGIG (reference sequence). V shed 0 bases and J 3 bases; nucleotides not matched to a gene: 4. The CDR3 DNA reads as TGTGCCTGGAGTGTAGGGACAGGAATCAATCAGCCCCAGCATTTT. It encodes CAWSVGTGINQPQHF. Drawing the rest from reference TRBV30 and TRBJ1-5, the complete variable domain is SQTIHQWPATLVQPVGSPLSLECTVEGTSNPNLYWYRQAAGRGLQLLFYSVGIGQISSEVPQNLSASRPQDRQFILSSKKLLLSDSGFYLCAWSVGTGINQPQHFGDGTRLSIL.

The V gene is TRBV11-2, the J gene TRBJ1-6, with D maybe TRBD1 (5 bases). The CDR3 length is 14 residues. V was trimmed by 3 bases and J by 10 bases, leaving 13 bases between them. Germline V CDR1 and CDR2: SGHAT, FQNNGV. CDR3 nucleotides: TGTGCCAGCAGCTTCGGGGGAGGGGAGTCACCCCTCCACTTT. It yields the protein CASSFGGGESPLHF.

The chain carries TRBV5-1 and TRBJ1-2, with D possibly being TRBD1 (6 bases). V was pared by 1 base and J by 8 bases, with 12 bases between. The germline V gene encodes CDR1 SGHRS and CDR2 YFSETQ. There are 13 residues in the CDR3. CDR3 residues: CASSLMEGGGYTF. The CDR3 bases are TGCGCCAGCAGCTTGATGGAAGGGGGAGGCTACACCTTC. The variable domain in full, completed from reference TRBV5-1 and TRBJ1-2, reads KAGVTQTPRYLIKTRGQQVTLSCSPISGHRSVSWYQQTPGQGLQFLFEYFSETQRNKGNFPGRFSGRQFSNSRSEMNVSTLELGDSALYLCASSLMEGGGYTFGSGTRLTVV.